This T cell receptor (beta chain) was identified in a study of blood T cell repertoires in COVID-19. At the level of the study: The samples span acute and convalescent COVID-19 from the United States, Italy and Spain. T cells, B-cell-depleted T cells, or PBMCs supplied cDNA or gDNA.

V lost 1 base and J lost 1; bases outside the gene matches: 7. The V gene's germline CDR1 is ENHRY and CDR2 SYGVKD. This CDR3 has 18 amino acids. Authors' processing steps: Estimation of nucleated cell counts was performed using reference gene primer amplification. Clones were sequenced by immunoSEQ multiplex PCR, and TCRdb holds only the in-frame ones, with some missing. V and J calls and clone size come straight from that table; D and trimming were deduced from the DNA. The sample carries some 20,000 clones, about three quarters recorded once. The TCR comes from a man between 60 and 70 years old with acute or convalescent COVID-19. V usage is TRBV10-3 and J usage is TRBJ1-1; 12 bases are shared with TRBD1. Sequencing was performed on peripheral blood. DNA of the CDR3: TGTGCCATCAGTGAGTTTTCGGGACAGGGGGCCCAGAACACTGAAGCTTTCTTT. It yields the protein CAISEFSGQGAQNTEAFF.